This TCR beta chain comes out of a study of OX40 agonist ivuxolimab in advanced cancers. Here immunoSEQ multiplex PCR was the method, and the copy in TCRdb shows in-frame clones only, minus some. Of under 65,000 clones in the sample, roughly nine tenths were seen once. CDR1 is MNHEY, CDR2 SMNVEV, per germline (reference sequence). The V end lost 6 bases, the J end lost 0 bases, and 12 bases lay between the germline ends. The CDR3 loop spans 14 amino acids. This clonotype originated in an adult with an advanced solid tumor such as melanoma, head and neck, liver or kidney cancer. The sequenced sample was CD4+ or CD8+ T cells sorted from blood, obtained in a trial of the OX40 agonist ivuxolimab. The genes are TRBV27 and TRBJ2-7; tentative D call: TRBD1 (6 bases). For the CDR3, the DNA is TGTGCCAGCAGACAAACAGGGCTCTCCTACGAGCAGTACTTC. It translates to CASRQTGLSYEQYF.